The source of this T cell receptor (beta chain) is a study of blood T cell repertoires in COVID-19. Only in-frame clones appear in the TCRdb table, and some are missing; sequencing was by immunoSEQ multiplex PCR. The repertoire holds about 310,000 clones, with roughly 87% as singletons. The CDR3 has 15 residues. V lost 4 bases and J lost 2; bases outside the gene matches: 3. Looked up from germline, CDR1 is MGHDK and CDR2 is SYGVNS. Before being deemed recovered, Cohort 3 donors had two negative PCRs, clearance, or symptom resolution. J is TRBJ1-2 and V is TRBV25-1; 11 positions agree with TRBD1. Sequencing input: PBMCs or T cells enriched from blood (not recorded which). This clonotype was obtained from a woman in her late teens or twenties who had recovered from COVID-19. CDR3 region: CASSAGQGANYGYTF. The CDR3 coding sequence is TGTGCCAGCAGTGCCGGACAGGGGGCGAACTATGGCTACACCTTC.